This TCR beta chain was profiled in a study of shared clonotypes between healthy human individuals. Study context: CD4 naive cells filled three plates per donor, CD4 memory three, CD8 naive two and CD8 memory one.

Only Caucasian adults living in Nashville, Tennessee served as donors. Concerning this clone: Its antigen is not known.

Study-level points and caveats: Compared with clonotypes that all four donors shared, non-shared clonotypes had lower generation probabilities.

Some clones are missing from TCRdb's copy, which holds only in-frame ones; the method was immunoSEQ multiplex PCR. The sample gives 2 million to 2.5 million clones, just under 95% of which show up once; more than 0.35% is in the top ten. This CDR3 is 14 amino acids long. With 4 bases removed from V and 6 bases from J, the gap between germline ends came to 12 bases. The TCR originated in a man younger than 35 in good health. Some clones in this sample may be carry-over from other donors' samples. What was sequenced was naive CD4+ T cells from PBMCs. This sample's subset: CD45RA+ positively selected. The genes are TRBV7-1 and TRBJ2-2, with a weak D call TRBD1 (6 bases). TRBV7-1 is an ORF, with its function uncertain. The CDR3 nucleotides read TGTGCCAGCAGCTTTTACAGGGACGCCGGGGAGCTGTTTTTT. Its translation: CASSFYRDAGELFF.